This TCR beta chain was recorded in a study of chemoradiotherapy in HPV16-positive cancers. Study observations and caveats: Functional assays defining HPV-specific T cells used only two HPV16-positive patients.

Comments on this clone: Its antigen is unidentified.

The method was immunoSEQ multiplex PCR; TCRdb's version includes in-frame clones alone and lacks a portion of them. The sample shows over 3,000 clones, roughly 95% of them seen only once. There are 12 residues in the CDR3. With 5 bases removed from V and 1 base from J, the gap between germline ends came to 6 bases. Germline values: CDR1 SQVTM, CDR2 ANQGSEA. The receptor's source is a human donor with HPV-associated anogenital cancer. The chain is built from TRBV29-1 and TRBJ2-1, with D unresolved. Sequences were derived from tumor tissue, sampled from a patient who underwent chemoradiotherapy. The CDR3 nucleotides are TGCAGCGTTAGGAAGTCCTACAATGAGCAGTTCTTC. Protein sequence: CSVRKSYNEQFF.